This T cell receptor (beta chain) appears in the sequencing data of a study of T cells in Graves' hyperthyroidism and ophthalmopathy (dated by TCRdb to about 2019). At the level of the whole study: Peripheral blood samples were taken at initial diagnosis, before any treatment was given. After blood sampling, hyperthyroidism patients were treated with methimazole at a starting dose of 30 mg daily, and ophthalmopathy patients were treated with high-dose intravenous methylprednisolone. Prospective prediction of ophthalmopathy was tested in an independent validation cohort of 18 to 20 hyperthyroidism patients and 15 to 17 patients who later progressed to ophthalmopathy. In more than 5 Graves' hyperthyroidism patients, the study also compared T-cell repertoires from thyroid tissue with T-cell repertoires from blood. To identify distinguishing TCR V-J signatures, a discovery cohort of about 95 patients was used, comprising some 43 with Graves' ophthalmopathy and 57 with stable Graves' hyperthyroidism. For training and testing, the roughly 100 patients in the discovery cohort were randomly divided in a 7:3 ratio. The paper describes TCR Vbeta CDR3 sequencing of 120 to 150 peripheral blood samples, made up of 43 ophthalmopathy patients, approximately 76 hyperthyroidism patients and about 17 progressor patients.

TCR beta CDR3 regions were amplified from RNA transcripts. A first-round RT-PCR of the TCR CDR3 used the HTBI primer set with the Qiagen OneStep RT-PCR kit. The libraries were constructed in a second round of multiplex PCR and then size-selected and purified. Sequencing of the libraries was done on an Illumina HiSeq2000 using paired-end 100 bp reads. The authors' analysis ran thus. SOAPnuke was used to process the raw data, removing reads that contained adapters or uncalled bases, had a mean Phred below 15, or lacked an exact match to the constant primer or identifier. High-quality paired reads were merged with COPE v1.2.5, and unique nucleotide sequences were defined as clonotypes. Clonotypes were aligned to IMGT TRBV, TRBD and TRBJ reference segments using MiTCR v1.1. Analysis was restricted to V-J combinations with a frequency above 0.0001, which covered 98% to 99.2% of repertoires. The TCS score was defined as F50 (clonal expansion) divided by E x V (chaos), with BLOSUM62-based TCRdist calculated between CDR3 peptides within each V-J. Welch's t-statistics and random forest reduced roughly 500 V-J features to 13, which were used in a naive Bayes classifier (R e1071). The Morisita-Horn index was used to measure how similar the thyroid and blood repertoires were. In TCRdb, the public reads were trimmed at Q25 with fastp and aligned with MiXCR, with productive beta chains retained. Under each unique CDR3 protein, matching rows form one entry showing the most common genes and DNA. The V and J calls come from TCRdb's annotation, not from the publication. Recorded for this sample are hundreds of thousands of distinct CDR3 sequences; around 15% of them occurred a single time. The ten largest account for about 4.5% of the sample.

The junction shows trimming of 0 bases on V and 4 bases on J, and the gene matches do not reach 9 bases of it. The CDR3 goes from the cysteine to the phenylalanine over 16 residues. The read is trimmed to its CDR3 DNA, 48 bases read in frame from base 1. Via the germline V gene (reference sequence), CDR1 is MNHEY and CDR2 SMNVEV. Moderately to severely active disease, a Clinical Activity Score of at least 3, a NOSPECS grade of at least 4, and a duration under 3 months were present in ophthalmopathy patients. Any patient with an uncontrolled infection, another autoimmune disease, pregnancy or lactation was excluded. Diagnoses were based on clinical symptoms, serum thyroxine and TRAb, thyroid ultrasound and orbital computed tomography. Ficoll-Paque density gradient centrifugation was used to isolate PBMCs from about 9 ml of fresh peripheral blood. Trizol reagent was used to extract total RNA, and RNA quality was then checked on an Agilent 2100 Bioanalyzer.

Results the study describes overall, beyond this receptor: No statistical method was used to set the sample size in advance, and investigators knew the group allocation. A 13 V-J signature model separated ophthalmopathy from stable hyperthyroidism, with around 91% sensitivity and 81% to 83% specificity in cross-validation and 80%/75% in testing. In validation, the model predicted progression to ophthalmopathy with 65% to 71% sensitivity and roughly 75% specificity, a median of 6.5 months before onset. Blood samples also contained most of the expanded thyroid clonotypes (frequency above 0.001), which suggests that blood repertoires may reflect thyroid immune responses.

This clonotype showed up many times. The antigen it binds to is not known. Nothing much larger sits one base from this clone, and base qualities are not available. This receptor chain uses TRBV27 and TRBJ2-7; 7 nucleotides in the junction match TRBD2. This clonotype was sampled from a middle-aged woman with Graves' ophthalmopathy. The sequencing sample was made of blood. The CDR3 reads as follows: CASSLSQSGVSYEQYF. The DNA sequence is given as TGTGCCAGCAGTTTATCTCAAAGCGGGGTCTCATACGAGCAGTACTTC.